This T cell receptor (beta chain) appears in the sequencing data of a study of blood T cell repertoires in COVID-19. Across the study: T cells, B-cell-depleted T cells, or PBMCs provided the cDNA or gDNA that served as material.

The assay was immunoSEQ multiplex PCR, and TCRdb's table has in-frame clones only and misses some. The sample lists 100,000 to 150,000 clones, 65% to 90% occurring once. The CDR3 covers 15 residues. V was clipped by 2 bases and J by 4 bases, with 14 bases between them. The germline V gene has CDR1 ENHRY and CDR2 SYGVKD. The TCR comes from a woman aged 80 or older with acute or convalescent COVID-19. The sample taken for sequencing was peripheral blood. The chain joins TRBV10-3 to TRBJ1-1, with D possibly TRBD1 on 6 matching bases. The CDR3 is CAISEVSRGSTEAFF. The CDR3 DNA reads TGTGCCATCAGTGAGGTTAGCAGGGGATCCACTGAAGCTTTCTTT.